This T cell receptor beta chain was identified during a study of cytotoxic CD8 clonotypes in ibrutinib-treated CLL. Overall study results and limits: The clonality went up when patients responded to ibrutinib and dropped back toward baseline at progression.

Germline values: CDR1 SGHTA, CDR2 FQGTGA. V lost 4 bases, J lost 9 bases, and 9 bases stayed unmatched. The CDR3 is made up of 16 amino acids. Generated by immunoSEQ multiplex PCR, the TCRdb table keeps only in-frame clones and is missing some. The table records 140,000 or so clones, roughly 83% of them present only once. Concerning this clone itself: Its antigen is still unknown.

This sequence joins TRBV7-3 and TRBJ2-1, with 13 nucleotides matching TRBD2. Sequenced here: PBMCs, sampled after 12 months of ibrutinib treatment. The clonotype comes from a human donor with chronic lymphocytic leukemia. The CDR3: CASSSRPGLAGSEQFF. For the CDR3, the DNA is TGTGCCAGCAGCTCCCGTCCGGGACTAGCGGGAAGTGAGCAGTTCTTC.